Below, one T cell receptor (beta chain) is given with its context. Its antigen is as yet unknown. TCRdb keeps only in-frame clones here, not all; method: immunoSEQ multiplex PCR. This repertoire shows about 200,000 clones, about 91% found once; its top ten account for around 8%. V lost 0 bases and J 6 bases, leaving 12 bases between the germline ends. Looked up from germline, CDR1 is WNHNN and CDR2 is SYGVQD (reference sequence). This CDR3 has 15 amino acids. This entry is derived from a study of T cell responses to AZD1222 COVID-19 vaccine. Study-level background: Researchers grouped second doses given at about 4 or about 12 weeks into one pool.

Study-level points and caveats: In the spike-specific TCR repertoire, nearly half reportedly target unmutated variant regions. There were mostly white British donors and more females than males, and clonal diversity was possibly underestimated. CD4 TCRs linked to vaccination spanned spike, dominating at 160-218 and 743-854.

The sample was peripheral blood, taken on day 0 of AZD1222 vaccination. The receptor comes from an adult in good health. V gene TRBV10-1 combines with J gene TRBJ2-1, with D unresolved. The CDR3 is CASSESKGQANEQFF. The CDR3 coding sequence is TGCGCCAGCAGTGAGTCGAAGGGCCAAGCCAATGAGCAGTTCTTC.